These T cell receptor beta chains were read from a single sample in a study of blood T cell repertoires in COVID-19. TCRdb's copy holds only in-frame clones and misses some; the assay was immunoSEQ multiplex PCR. The top ten hold around 3.3% of the sample, which has 150,000 to 200,000 clones, roughly 85% seen once. The sequenced material came from peripheral blood. The receptors here all came from a man aged 60 to 69 with acute or convalescent COVID-19. The CDR3 runs from the conserved cysteine through the conserved F or W. The D gene is left open where the match is weak. A row's size may be missing; if present it is once, few, many or a size class.

clone size	D gene	V gene	J gene	CDR3 DNA	CDR3 protein
.	TRBD2	TRBV27	TRBJ2-7	TGTGCCAGCAGTTTTAGGGCGGGAGTAAACTACGAGCAGTACTTC	CASSFRAGVNYEQYF
.	.	TRBV12-3/TRBV12-4	TRBJ2-2	TGTGCCAGTGGAAAAGGGGCGACCGGGGAGCTGTTTTTT	CASGKGATGELFF
.	.	TRBV9	TRBJ2-2	TGTGCCAGCAGCGTAGCTCCAGCGACGAACACCGGGGAGCTGTTTTTT	CASSVAPATNTGELFF
.	.	TRBV19	TRBJ1-6	TGTGCCAGTAGTTTTACAGGGAGATCGGACTCACCCCTCCACTTT	CASSFTGRSDSPLHF
once	TRBD2	TRBV5-1	TRBJ2-1	TGCGCCAGCGGGCCAGCGGGGATCCCGGGTGAGCAGTTCTTC	CASGPAGIPGEQFF
.	TRBD2	TRBV7-9	TRBJ2-1	TGTGCCAGCAGCAAGCGGGAGGAGGCTGAGCAGTTCTTC	CASSKREEAEQFF
.	.	TRBV19	TRBJ1-2	TGTGCCAGTAGAAGTTCCGGAGCTAACTATGGCTACACCTTC	CASRSSGANYGYTF
.	.	TRBV6-6	TRBJ2-2	TGTGCCAGCAGTCCTTGGGGGGGGCGGATAAACACCGGGGAGCTGTTTTTT	CASSPWGGRINTGELFF
.	TRBD1	TRBV5-8	TRBJ1-3	TGTGCCAGCAGGCGCGGAAGGCAGGGGGCACAACTCTCTGGAAACACCATATATTTT	CASRRGRQGAQLSGNTIYF
.	.	TRBV2	TRBJ2-6	TGTGCCAGCAGTGAAAATGGGCCTGGGGCCAACGTCCTGACTTTC	CASSENGPGANVLTF
.	TRBD1	TRBV5-1	TRBJ2-7	TGCGCCAGCAGCATAGGTACAGGGGGCGCTTCCTACGAGCAGTACTTC	CASSIGTGGASYEQYF
few	TRBD1	TRBV6-5	TRBJ2-7	TGTGCCAGCAGTCTCGCTCGGGACAGGGTGAACGAGCAGTACTTC	CASSLARDRVNEQYF
.	TRBD2	TRBV19	TRBJ2-1	TGTGCCAGTAGTATCAGGCTAGCGGGAGACAATGAGCAGTTCTTC	CASSIRLAGDNEQFF
.	TRBD1	TRBV19	TRBJ2-3	TGTGCCAGTAGCTTGGAAGAACAGGGGAGATTCAGCACAGATACGCAGTATTTT	CASSLEEQGRFSTDTQYF
.	.	TRBV5-5	TRBJ2-2	TGTGCCAGCAGCGCTGGGGGCGGGACCGGGGAGCTGTTTTTT	CASSAGGGTGELFF
.	TRBD2	TRBV5-1	TRBJ2-3	TGCGCCAGCAGCTTGGGGTCTAGCGGGCCCGCAGATACGCAGTATTTT	CASSLGSSGPADTQYF
once	.	TRBV29-1	TRBJ1-2	TGCAGCGCAGGGGCGGGGGAATCCTATGGCTACACCTTC	CSAGAGESYGYTF
.	TRBD2	TRBV6-5	TRBJ2-5	TGTGCCAGCACGGAGAGCGGGACAGAGACCCAGTACTTC	CASTESGTETQYF
.	.	TRBV21-1	TRBJ2-3	TGTGCCAGCAGCAAAGGGGAAAGCGGGAGAGGGGGGGATACGCAGTATTTT	CASSKGESGRGGDTQYF
.	TRBD1	TRBV19	TRBJ2-1	TGTGCCAGCTCCGGGACAGTCCTGGGGAATGAGCAGTTCTTC	CASSGTVLGNEQFF
few	.	TRBV4-3	TRBJ1-1	TGCGCCAGCAGCCCTCGCCTAGAGAGTTACACTGAAGCTTTCTTT	CASSPRLESYTEAFF
.	.	TRBV7-9	TRBJ1-2	TGTGCCAGCAGCGTAACTGGTGGCTATGGCTACACCTTC	CASSVTGGYGYTF
few	.	TRBV3-1/TRBV3-2	TRBJ2-2	TGTGCCAGCAGCCACATCGGGGAGCTGTTTTTT	CASSHIGELFF
.	TRBD1	TRBV4-1	TRBJ1-5	TGCGCCAGCAGCCAAGGGGACAGGGGTTCTCAGCCCCAGCATTTT	CASSQGDRGSQPQHF
.	.	TRBV3-1/TRBV3-2	TRBJ2-1	TGTGCCAGCAGCCAAGAGGCGTCGAGGTTCGTGAATGAGCAGTTCTTC	CASSQEASRFVNEQFF
.	TRBD2	TRBV7-2	TRBJ2-2	TGTGCCAGCAGCTTATTGCGTGGACTAGCGAGTGGGGAGCTGTTTTTT	CASSLLRGLASGELFF
.	TRBD1	TRBV27	TRBJ2-7	TGTGCCAGCAGCCACGGGACAGGGTACGAGCAGTACTTC	CASSHGTGYEQYF
.	TRBD1	TRBV6-2/TRBV6-3	TRBJ2-7	TGTGCCAGCAGTCGAGCGGGACAGGGCTACGAGCAGTACTTC	CASSRAGQGYEQYF
.	.	TRBV6-5	TRBJ2-7	TGTGCCAGCGGAGAGGGGGTGACCTACGAGCAGTACTTC	CASGEGVTYEQYF
.	.	TRBV5-1	TRBJ2-3	TGCGCCAGCAGCTTGGGCAGGGGTGGCACAGATACGCAGTATTTT	CASSLGRGGTDTQYF
.	.	TRBV9	TRBJ2-7	TGTGCCAGCAGCGGCCGGGACTCATCCTACGAGCAGTACTTC	CASSGRDSSYEQYF
.	TRBD2	TRBV6-5	TRBJ2-7	TGTGCCAGCAGTTACTCTGCGGGAGGGCCCTACGAGCAGTACTTC	CASSYSAGGPYEQYF
.	TRBD2	TRBV28	TRBJ2-2	TGTGCCAGCAGGCTAGCGGGAGCGAGCACCGGGGAGCTGTTTTTT	CASRLAGASTGELFF
.	.	TRBV30	TRBJ2-7	TGTGCCTGGAGCCCCCTGGCCGGAGTCTCTTACGAGCAGTACTTC	CAWSPLAGVSYEQYF
.	TRBD1	TRBV5-6	TRBJ2-7	TGTGCCAGCAGCTTACCCGGGACAGGAACCTACGAGCAGTACTTC	CASSLPGTGTYEQYF
.	TRBD1	TRBV5-1	TRBJ1-1	TGCGCCAGCAGCCTCGGACAGGAGAACACTGAAGCTTTCTTT	CASSLGQENTEAFF
.	.	TRBV28	TRBJ1-1	TGTGCCAGCACCCCCTCGGGAAACACTGAAGCTTTCTTT	CASTPSGNTEAFF
.	.	TRBV11-2	TRBJ2-5	TGTGCCAGCAGCATCGGCCAGCCGGGGGAGACCCAGTACTTC	CASSIGQPGETQYF
few	.	TRBV5-1	TRBJ2-1	TGCGCCAGCAGCTTGGTCGCTAGCGCCTACAATGAGCAGTTCTTC	CASSLVASAYNEQFF
.	.	TRBV3-1/TRBV3-2	TRBJ2-7	TGTGCCAGCAGCCAAGATCGGGGCTACGAGCAGTACTTC	CASSQDRGYEQYF
once	TRBD1	TRBV6-5	TRBJ2-1	TGTGCCAGCAGCCGACGGACAGGGGAGGCCGATGAGCAGTTCTTC	CASSRRTGEADEQFF
.	.	TRBV6-4	TRBJ2-1	TGTGCCAGCAGTGACTCAGGGGCCGGGGAGCAGTTCTTC	CASSDSGAGEQFF
few	TRBD1	TRBV4-2	TRBJ2-7	TGTGCCAGCAGCCAAGAACTGGGACAGCACTACGAGCAGTACTTC	CASSQELGQHYEQYF
.	.	TRBV10-3	TRBJ2-1	TGTGCCATCAGTGAGGCAGCAGGGAATGAGCAGTTCTTC	CAISEAAGNEQFF
.	.	TRBV27	TRBJ1-1	TGTGCCAGCAGCCCCGGGACTCCCGGCCTAACTGAAGCTTTCTTT	CASSPGTPGLTEAFF
.	.	TRBV14	TRBJ1-2	TGTGCCAGCAGCTCCCTCCGGGGGGCCTATGGCTACACCTTC	CASSSLRGAYGYTF
.	.	TRBV28	TRBJ2-7	TGTGCCACAGGGGTCTACGAGCAGTACTTC	CATGVYEQYF
.	.	TRBV19	TRBJ2-7	TGTGCCAGTAGTATAGATCTCCTGTCCGGGTTGCCCTACGAGCAGTACTTC	CASSIDLLSGLPYEQYF
.	TRBD2	TRBV10-2	TRBJ2-3	TGCGCCAGCAGTGATAGGGCGGGAGGATCAGATACGCAGTATTTT	CASSDRAGGSDTQYF
.	TRBD1	TRBV5-6	TRBJ2-5	TGTGCCAGCAGCTTCGTGGGGACAGGGACGGAGACCCAGTACTTC	CASSFVGTGTETQYF
few	.	TRBV7-9	TRBJ2-3	TGTGCCAGCAGACTAGGGGGGGCCTCAGATACGCAGTATTTT	CASRLGGASDTQYF
.	.	TRBV5-1	TRBJ1-2	TGCGCCAGCAGCATAGACACCGTGAGCTACACCTTC	CASSIDTVSYTF
.	TRBD1	TRBV4-1	TRBJ1-2	TGCGCCAGCAGCCAAAATTCAGGGGGCGGCTATGGCTACACCTTC	CASSQNSGGGYGYTF